The following is a T cell receptor beta chain sequence with its context. PCR primers comprised 60 Vbeta and 13 Jbeta primers. Assay used: immunoSEQ multiplex PCR; TCRdb lists only in-frame clones, some missing. The table has about 30,000 clones, around nine tenths seen once. The sample originates from a study of cytomegalovirus exposure and HLA in healthy donors. V lost 5 bases, J lost 2 bases, and 16 bases stayed unmatched. Germline lookup yields CDR1 GTSNPN and CDR2 SVGIG (reference sequence). The CDR3 loop spans 17 amino acids. The sample taken for sequencing was PBMCs. This sequence originates from a boy aged 10-17 years in good health and CMV-seronegative. This chain joins TRBV30 and TRBJ2-7, with 9 bases identical to TRBD1. The DNA for the CDR3 is TGTGCCTGGGGATCGGGACAGGGCGCATTCTTTCCCTACGAGCAGTACTTC. Residues: CAWGSGQGAFFPYEQYF.